Listed below are T cell receptor beta chains from one sample, sequenced in a study of radiation and T cells in renal cell carcinoma. Data came from immunoSEQ multiplex PCR; TCRdb stores just in-frame clones and leaves some out. This table has roughly 150,000 clones, less than 90% appearing once. The sample was blood, taken from a patient whose treatment included radiotherapy and nephrectomy. Receptors originate from a woman between 65 and 79 years old with renal cell carcinoma. The CDR3 runs from the conserved cysteine through the conserved F or W. Each record gives: CDR3 DNA, CDR3 protein, V gene, clone size, D gene, J gene. D genes are given only for firm matches. Not all rows give a size; the values are once, few, many and, for expanded clones, a class.

DNA: TGTGCCAGCAGTTTGGGATCTCAAGGAGGTCAGCCCCAGCATTTT; CDR3: CASSLGSQGGQPQHF; V: TRBV28; size: .; D: .; J: TRBJ1-5
DNA: TGTGCCAGCAGTTTACCGTTGGGAATGAATGGCTACACCTTC; CDR3: CASSLPLGMNGYTF; V: TRBV28; size: once; D: .; J: TRBJ1-2
DNA: TGTGCCAGCAGCGTCGACAGGGGTACTAATGAAAAACTGTTTTTT; CDR3: CASSVDRGTNEKLFF; V: TRBV7-2; size: .; D: TRBD1; J: TRBJ1-4
DNA: TGTGCCAGCGGAGACAGGGGAGACAATCAGCCCCAGCATTTT; CDR3: CASGDRGDNQPQHF; V: TRBV6-1; size: .; D: TRBD1; J: TRBJ1-5
DNA: TGTGCCAGCAGTTGGGCCCAAATTAGCAATCAGCCCCAGCATTTT; CDR3: CASSWAQISNQPQHF; V: TRBV2; size: .; D: .; J: TRBJ1-5
DNA: TGTGCCAGCAGCTCAGGGACAGGAGGAGATACGCAGTATTTT; CDR3: CASSSGTGGDTQYF; V: TRBV7-3; size: .; D: TRBD1; J: TRBJ2-3
DNA: TGTGCAAGTCGCTTACCCGGCTACTATGGCTACACCTTC; CDR3: CASRLPGYYGYTF; V: TRBV12-2; size: many; D: .; J: TRBJ1-2
DNA: TGTGCCACCAGCAGAGATCTCGAAGTCACTGAAGCTTTCTTT; CDR3: CATSRDLEVTEAFF; V: TRBV15; size: few; D: .; J: TRBJ1-1
DNA: TGTGCCAGCAGCTTAGTCAGGGAGCTAATTCAGTACTTC; CDR3: CASSLVRELIQYF; V: TRBV11-3; size: .; D: .; J: TRBJ2-4
DNA: TGTGCCAGCAGCTTAGTCGGGTCCGGAAACACCATATATTTT; CDR3: CASSLVGSGNTIYF; V: TRBV5-4; size: .; D: .; J: TRBJ1-3
DNA: TGCGCCAGCAGCTTGGAGGGACAGAGAAACTATGGCTACACCTTC; CDR3: CASSLEGQRNYGYTF; V: TRBV5-1; size: once; D: TRBD1; J: TRBJ1-2
DNA: TGTGCCAGCAGCTTATCAGGAAGTGAGGAAAAACTGTTTTTT; CDR3: CASSLSGSEEKLFF; V: TRBV7-9; size: .; D: .; J: TRBJ1-4
DNA: TGTGCCAGCAGCTTGGTGGCAGGGCCTAATTCACCCCTCCACTTT; CDR3: CASSLVAGPNSPLHF; V: TRBV5-4; size: .; D: .; J: TRBJ1-6
DNA: TGTGCCGGGGGTCGGCAGGGCTTCGAGCAGTACTTC; CDR3: CAGGRQGFEQYF; V: TRBV30; size: .; D: .; J: TRBJ2-7
DNA: TGCGCCAGCAGCTTAGGCGTCCTAGGGTCGGAGACCCAGTACTTC; CDR3: CASSLGVLGSETQYF; V: TRBV5-1; size: .; D: .; J: TRBJ2-5
DNA: TGTGCCAGCAGTCAAATAGGGGGAAGTGAAGCTTTCTTT; CDR3: CASSQIGGSEAFF; V: TRBV27; size: .; D: .; J: TRBJ1-1
DNA: TGTGCCATCAGTGCGGCTACCTACGAGCAGTACTTC; CDR3: CAISAATYEQYF; V: TRBV10-3; size: .; D: .; J: TRBJ2-7
DNA: TGTGCCTGGAGTACCACAGGGTTTGGAAACACCATATATTTT; CDR3: CAWSTTGFGNTIYF; V: TRBV30; size: .; D: .; J: TRBJ1-3
DNA: TGTGCCAGCAGCTTAGGGCGGGGCACAGATACGCAGTATTTT; CDR3: CASSLGRGTDTQYF; V: TRBV11-3; size: .; D: .; J: TRBJ2-3
DNA: TGTGCCAGCAGTGTGCCCCCGGGGACAGGCCGGGATCAGCCCCAGCATTTT; CDR3: CASSVPPGTGRDQPQHF; V: TRBV6-1; size: .; D: TRBD1; J: TRBJ1-5
DNA: TGTGCCAGCAGCGTAGGGGGGTCTCATGGCTACACCTTC; CDR3: CASSVGGSHGYTF; V: TRBV9; size: .; D: .; J: TRBJ1-2
DNA: TGTGCCAGCAGCGCCAGAGGACAGGCCAATCAGCCCCAGCATTTT; CDR3: CASSARGQANQPQHF; V: TRBV21-1; size: .; D: .; J: TRBJ1-5
DNA: TGCAGCGTATCTACACGAACTGAAGCTTTCTTT; CDR3: CSVSTRTEAFF; V: TRBV29-1; size: few; D: .; J: TRBJ1-1
DNA: TGTGCCAGCTCACCACCTGCAGTTCAAGAGACCCAGTACTTC; CDR3: CASSPPAVQETQYF; V: TRBV18; size: .; D: .; J: TRBJ2-5
DNA: TGCGCCAGCAGCCAAGATCGGGCCAGAGATGGCTACACCTTC; CDR3: CASSQDRARDGYTF; V: TRBV4-3; size: .; D: .; J: TRBJ1-2
DNA: TGTGCCAGCAGCTTTGATCTGAGCACAGATACGCAGTATTTT; CDR3: CASSFDLSTDTQYF; V: TRBV5-4; size: once; D: .; J: TRBJ2-3
DNA: TGTGCCAGCAGCCGGGACTCAAATTCACCCCTCCACTTT; CDR3: CASSRDSNSPLHF; V: TRBV6-5; size: .; D: .; J: TRBJ1-6
DNA: TGTGCCAGCACAGACAGGGTGAATCAGCCCCAGCATTTT; CDR3: CASTDRVNQPQHF; V: TRBV6-5; size: once; D: TRBD1; J: TRBJ1-5
DNA: TGTGCCAGCAGTACGCGACAGGGAGCCGACGAGCAGTACTTC; CDR3: CASSTRQGADEQYF; V: TRBV28; size: .; D: TRBD1; J: TRBJ2-7
DNA: TGTGCCAGCAGAGGGACAGCTTACTATGGCTACACCTTC; CDR3: CASRGTAYYGYTF; V: TRBV27; size: .; D: TRBD1; J: TRBJ1-2
DNA: TGCGCCAGCAGCCCCCGGACAGGCGATGAAAAACTGTTTTTT; CDR3: CASSPRTGDEKLFF; V: TRBV5-1; size: .; D: TRBD1; J: TRBJ1-4
DNA: TGTGCCTGGAAGGGCGGGGGACAGTATAATTCACCCCTCCACTTT; CDR3: CAWKGGGQYNSPLHF; V: TRBV30; size: .; D: TRBD1; J: TRBJ1-6
DNA: TGCGCCAGCAGCAATTGGGACAGAGAAACTAGCACAGATACGCAGTATTTT; CDR3: CASSNWDRETSTDTQYF; V: TRBV23-1; size: .; D: TRBD1; J: TRBJ2-3
DNA: TGTGCCAGCAGCCAAGAGTCAGGGGTCTCCTACGAGCAGTACTTC; CDR3: CASSQESGVSYEQYF; V: TRBV4-2; size: .; D: .; J: TRBJ2-7
DNA: TGTGCCAGCAGCGAAGGCTTGCGGGGGGGCCAAGAGACCCAGTACTTC; CDR3: CASSEGLRGGQETQYF; V: TRBV6-1; size: .; D: TRBD2; J: TRBJ2-5
DNA: TGTGCCAGCAGTGACAGGGGGAGGGGAGGCTACACCTTC; CDR3: CASSDRGRGGYTF; V: TRBV6-1; size: .; D: TRBD1; J: TRBJ1-2
DNA: TGTGCCAGCAGTCGCAATCCCGGGACAGGGAACACTGGAAACACCATATATTTT; CDR3: CASSRNPGTGNTGNTIYF; V: TRBV9; size: once; D: TRBD1; J: TRBJ1-3
DNA: TGTGCCAGCAGTGAACAGGGTAGTGTTGGGCAGTACTTC; CDR3: CASSEQGSVGQYF; V: TRBV6-1; size: .; D: .; J: TRBJ2-7
DNA: TGTGCCAGCTCCTCGACTAGCAACCAAGAGACCCAGTACTTC; CDR3: CASSSTSNQETQYF; V: TRBV18; size: .; D: TRBD2; J: TRBJ2-5
DNA: TGTGCCAGCTCACCAGGAGGAGGGGGGCCCCAGTACTTC; CDR3: CASSPGGGGPQYF; V: TRBV18; size: .; D: .; J: TRBJ2-5
DNA: TGTGCCAGCAGCTTCGACCGTAACTATGGCTACACCTTC; CDR3: CASSFDRNYGYTF; V: TRBV7-8; size: .; D: .; J: TRBJ1-2
DNA: TGTGCCAGCACCGCCCTTAGCAGGGGTTGGGGCTACACCTTC; CDR3: CASTALSRGWGYTF; V: TRBV2; size: once; D: .; J: TRBJ1-2
DNA: TGTGCCACTACGGGGACTCCTAACAATGAGCAGTTCTTC; CDR3: CATTGTPNNEQFF; V: TRBV6-5; size: .; D: .; J: TRBJ2-1